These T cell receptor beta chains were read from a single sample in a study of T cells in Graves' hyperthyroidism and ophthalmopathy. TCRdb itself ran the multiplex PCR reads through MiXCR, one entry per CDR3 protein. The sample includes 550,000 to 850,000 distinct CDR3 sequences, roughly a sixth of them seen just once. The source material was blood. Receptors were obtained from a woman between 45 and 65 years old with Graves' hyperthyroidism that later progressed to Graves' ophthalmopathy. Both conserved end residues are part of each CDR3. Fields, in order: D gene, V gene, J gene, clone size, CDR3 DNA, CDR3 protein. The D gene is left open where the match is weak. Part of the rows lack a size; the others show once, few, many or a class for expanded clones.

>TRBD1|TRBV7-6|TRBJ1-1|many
TGTGCCAGCAGCCCCCCGACAGGGGGCGGGAACACTGAAGCTTTCTTT
CASSPPTGGGNTEAFF
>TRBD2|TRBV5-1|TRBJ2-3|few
TGCGCCAGCAGCTTGAGCGGGGGGATCTACACAGATACGCAGTATTTT
CASSLSGGIYTDTQYF
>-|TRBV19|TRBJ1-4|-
TGTGCCAGTGGGAACAGGCTAACTAATGAAAAACTGTTTTTT
CASGNRLTNEKLFF
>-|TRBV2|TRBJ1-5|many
TGTGCCAGCAGTTCCCAGGCGGGGGGCGCCAAGCAGCCCCAGCATTTT
CASSSQAGGAKQPQHF
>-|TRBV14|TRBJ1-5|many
TGTGCCAGCAGCCAAGGTGGGGCGGAGAATCAGCCCCAGCATTTT
CASSQGGAENQPQHF
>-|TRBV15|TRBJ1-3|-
TGTGCCACCAGCAGGACGAAAGGACGAAGAGAGGGCTCTGGAAACACCATATATTTT
CATSRTKGRREGSGNTIYF
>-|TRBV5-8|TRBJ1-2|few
TGTGCCAGCACCGACCCTGTGGCAGGGGATGGCTACACCTTC
CASTDPVAGDGYTF
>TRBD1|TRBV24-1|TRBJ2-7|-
TGTGCCACCAGTTCTCCACCGGGACAGGGGGGGTACGAGCAGTACTTC
CATSSPPGQGGYEQYF
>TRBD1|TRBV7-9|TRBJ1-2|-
TGTGCCAGCAGCCTTTCCAGGGGGGTAGATGGCTACACCTTC
CASSLSRGVDGYTF
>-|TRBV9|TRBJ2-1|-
TGTGCCAGCAGCGTAAGAGGGGCGAATGAGCAGTTCTTC
CASSVRGANEQFF
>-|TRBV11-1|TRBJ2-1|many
TGTGCCAGCAGCCCCGTCAGCTCCTACAATGAGCAGTTCTTC
CASSPVSSYNEQFF
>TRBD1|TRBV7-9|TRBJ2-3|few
TGTGCCAGCAGCCAGGGGACAGTCCAAGGAGATACGCAGTATTTT
CASSQGTVQGDTQYF
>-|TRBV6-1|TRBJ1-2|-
TGTGCCAGCAGTTGGGACACCCTCTATGGCTACACCTTC
CASSWDTLYGYTF
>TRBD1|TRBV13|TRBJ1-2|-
TGTGCCAGCAGCTTAGGACAGGGGGCAAGCGGCTACACCTTC
CASSLGQGASGYTF
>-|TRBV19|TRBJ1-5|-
TGTGCCAGTAGTATACTGCCCGAGAGTATGCCCCAGCATTTT
CASSILPESMPQHF
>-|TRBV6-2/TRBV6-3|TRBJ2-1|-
TGTGCCAGCAGTTACTCCCGGGACTCGAGCTCCTACAATGAGCAGTTCTTC
CASSYSRDSSSYNEQFF
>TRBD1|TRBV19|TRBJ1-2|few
TGTGCCAGTAGTAAGGGACAGGGGATGAACTATGGCTACACCTTC
CASSKGQGMNYGYTF
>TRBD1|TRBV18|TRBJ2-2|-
TGTGCCAGCTCACCAACCGGGACAGTTTTAACCGGGGAGCTGTTTTTT
CASSPTGTVLTGELFF
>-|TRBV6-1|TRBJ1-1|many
TGTGCCAGCTCAGGGACACTGAACACTGAAGCTTTCTTT
CASSGTLNTEAFF
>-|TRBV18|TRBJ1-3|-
TGTGCCAGCTCAACGGACAGTTTCTCTGGAAACACCATATATTTT
CASSTDSFSGNTIYF
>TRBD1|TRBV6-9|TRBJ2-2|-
TGTGCCAGCAGTTACGAGACAGGGGGCCCCGGGGAGCTGTTTTTT
CASSYETGGPGELFF
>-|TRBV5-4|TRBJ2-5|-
TGTGCCAGCAGTCCTGGATCTCGCCGACAAGAGACCCAGTACTTC
CASSPGSRRQETQYF
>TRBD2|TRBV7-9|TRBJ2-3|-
TGCGCCAGCAGCCAGAGGACTAGCGGGGGGTTAGGCACAGATACGCAGTATTTT
CASSQRTSGGLGTDTQYF
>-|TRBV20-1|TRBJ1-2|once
TGCAGTGCTATACCCGCGTCAGGCTCTAGGTATGGCTACACCTTC
CSAIPASGSRYGYTF
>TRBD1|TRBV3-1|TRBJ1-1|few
TGTGCCAGCAGCCACGGGGGACAGGGAGTGAACACTGAAGCTTTCTTT
CASSHGGQGVNTEAFF
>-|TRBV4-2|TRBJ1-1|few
TGTGCCAGCAGCCAACGCTTAAAGACTGAAGCTTTCTTT
CASSQRLKTEAFF
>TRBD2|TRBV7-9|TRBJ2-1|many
TGTGCCAGCAGCCCGACAGTACGGGGGGCCTACAATGAGCAGTTCTTC
CASSPTVRGAYNEQFF
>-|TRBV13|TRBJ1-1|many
TGTGCCAGCAGCTTATTTTCGGCGTGGACTGAAGCTTTCTTT
CASSLFSAWTEAFF
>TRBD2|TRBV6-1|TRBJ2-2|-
TGTGCCAGCAGCCGGACTAGCGGGGAAAACACCGGGGAGCTGTTTTTT
CASSRTSGENTGELFF
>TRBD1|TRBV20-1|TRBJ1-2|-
TGCAGTGCTAGAGATAGGACAGGGGGCCCTGGCTACACCTTC
CSARDRTGGPGYTF
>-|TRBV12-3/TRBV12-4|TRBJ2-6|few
TGTGCCAGTAGCTTGGGTCAACCTGGGGCCAACGTCCTGACTTTC
CASSLGQPGANVLTF
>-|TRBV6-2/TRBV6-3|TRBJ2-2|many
TGTGCCAGCAGTTACTCGATACTGTTCGCGAACACCGGGGAGCTGTTTTTT
CASSYSILFANTGELFF
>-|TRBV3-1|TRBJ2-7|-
TGTGCCAGCAGCCCAGCGGAGGGGCACGAGCAGTACTTC
CASSPAEGHEQYF
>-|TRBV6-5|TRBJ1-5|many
TGTGCCAGCAGTTACTCACAGTATAGCAATCAGCCCCAGCATTTT
CASSYSQYSNQPQHF
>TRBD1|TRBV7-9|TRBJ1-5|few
TGTGCCAGCAGCTTCGGGACAGGGGGCCTTAAGCCCCAGCATTTT
CASSFGTGGLKPQHF